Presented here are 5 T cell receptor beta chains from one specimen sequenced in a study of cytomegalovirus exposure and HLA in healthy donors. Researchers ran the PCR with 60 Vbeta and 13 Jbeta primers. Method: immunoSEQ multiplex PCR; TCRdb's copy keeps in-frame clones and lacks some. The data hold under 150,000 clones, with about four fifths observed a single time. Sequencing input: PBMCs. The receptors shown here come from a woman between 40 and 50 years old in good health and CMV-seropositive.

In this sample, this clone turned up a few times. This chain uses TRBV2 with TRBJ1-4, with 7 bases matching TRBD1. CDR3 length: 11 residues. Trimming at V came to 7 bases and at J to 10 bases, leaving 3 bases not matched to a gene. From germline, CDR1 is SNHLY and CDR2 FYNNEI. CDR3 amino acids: CASTRTGKLFF. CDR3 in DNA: TGTGCCAGCACCCGGACAGGAAAACTGTTTTTT.

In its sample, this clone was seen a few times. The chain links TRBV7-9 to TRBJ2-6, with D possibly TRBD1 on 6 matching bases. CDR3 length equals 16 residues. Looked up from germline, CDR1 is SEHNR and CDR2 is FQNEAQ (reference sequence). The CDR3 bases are TGTTCCACTCTGGTGGCAGGGGTCTCAGGGGCCAACGTCCTGACTTTC. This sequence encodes CSTLVAGVSGANVLTF. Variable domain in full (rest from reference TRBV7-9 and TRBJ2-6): DTGVSQNPRHKITKRGQNVTFRCDPISEHNRLYWYRQTLGQGPEFLTYFQNEAQLEKSRLLSDRFSAERPKGSFSTLEIQRTEQGDSAMYLCSTLVAGVSGANVLTFGAGSRLTVL.

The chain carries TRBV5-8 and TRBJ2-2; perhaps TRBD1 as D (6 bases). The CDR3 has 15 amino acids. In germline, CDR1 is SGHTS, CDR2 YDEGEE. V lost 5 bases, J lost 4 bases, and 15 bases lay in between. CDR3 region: CASSPRGQITGELFF. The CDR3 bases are TGTGCCAGCAGTCCCAGAGGACAGATCACCGGGGAGCTGTTTTTT.

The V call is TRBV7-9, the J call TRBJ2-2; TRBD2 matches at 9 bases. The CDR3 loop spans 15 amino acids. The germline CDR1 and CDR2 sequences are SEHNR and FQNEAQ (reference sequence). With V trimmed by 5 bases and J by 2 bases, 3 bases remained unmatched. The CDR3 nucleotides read TGTGCCAGCAGCCGACTAGCGGTAAACACCGGGGAGCTGTTTTTT. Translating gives CASSRLAVNTGELFF.

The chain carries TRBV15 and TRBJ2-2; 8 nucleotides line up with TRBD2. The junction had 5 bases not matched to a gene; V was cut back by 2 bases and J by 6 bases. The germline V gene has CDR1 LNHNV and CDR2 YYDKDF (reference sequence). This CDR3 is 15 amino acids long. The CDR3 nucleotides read TGTGCCACCAGCAGAATGACTAGCGCCGCCGGGGAGCTGTTTTTT. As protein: CATSRMTSAAGELFF.